This T cell receptor (beta chain) is drawn from a study of glioma-infiltrating T cells. The iRepertoire nested amplicon-rescue multiplex PCR amplified TCR alpha and beta CDR3s from RNA. Each CDR3 protein is one row after TCRdb ran MiXCR on the multiplex PCR reads. The sample lists around 90,000 distinct CDR3 sequences, around 42% occurring once. From germline, CDR1 is SQVTM and CDR2 ANQGSEA. V trimming: 4 bases; J trimming: 4 bases; junction bases outside the gene matches: 14. The CDR3 has 16 residues. This chain links TRBV29-1 with TRBJ2-7, with 9 bases fitting TRBD2. This clonotype was sampled from a human donor with low-grade glioma or glioblastoma, undergoing nonglioma brain surgery, or in good health (not recorded which). The sample was glioma tissue, nonneoplastic brain tissue, or PBMCs (not recorded which). The CDR3 DNA is TGCAGCGTTGTTTCGGGTCGAGCGGGGGGCCTATACGAGCAGTACTTC. Amino acids: CSVVSGRAGGLYEQYF.